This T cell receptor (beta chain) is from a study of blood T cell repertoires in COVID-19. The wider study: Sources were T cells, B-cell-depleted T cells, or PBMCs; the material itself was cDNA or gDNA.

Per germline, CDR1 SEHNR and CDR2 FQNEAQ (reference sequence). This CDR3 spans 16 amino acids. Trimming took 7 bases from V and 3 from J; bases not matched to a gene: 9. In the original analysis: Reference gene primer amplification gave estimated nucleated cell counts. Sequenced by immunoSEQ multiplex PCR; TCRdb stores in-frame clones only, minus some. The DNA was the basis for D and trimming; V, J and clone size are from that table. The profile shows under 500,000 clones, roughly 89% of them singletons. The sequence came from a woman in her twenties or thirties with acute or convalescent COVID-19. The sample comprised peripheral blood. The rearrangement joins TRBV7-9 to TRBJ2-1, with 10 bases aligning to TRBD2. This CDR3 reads CASTTPVAGGYNEQFF. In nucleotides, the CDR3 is TGTGCCAGCACTACCCCAGTAGCGGGGGGCTACAATGAGCAGTTCTTC.